This T cell receptor beta chain was retrieved from a study of blood T cell repertoires in COVID-19. About the research overall: The cDNA or gDNA used as material had been derived from T cells, B-cell-depleted T cells, or PBMCs.

Germline V CDR1 and CDR2: MNHEY, SVGAGI. CDR3 size: 16 residues. With 0 bases removed from V and 6 bases from J, the gap between germline ends came to 16 bases. Source study methods: Amplification of reference gene primers was used by the study to estimate nucleated cell counts. Assay used: immunoSEQ multiplex PCR; TCRdb lists only in-frame clones, some missing. The V and J calls and clone size are taken from that table; D and trimming were inferred from the DNA. The sample yields about 190,000 clones, roughly four fifths seen once. The sequencing sample was made of peripheral blood. The clonotype was recovered from a middle-aged woman with acute or convalescent COVID-19. The rearrangement links TRBV6-5 to TRBJ2-3; TRBD1 is a possible D gene (6 bases). CDR3 protein: CASSYSGSNQGDTQYF. The CDR3 nucleotides read TGTGCCAGCAGTTACTCCGGCAGTAACCAGGGGGATACGCAGTATTTT.